This T cell receptor (beta chain) originates from a study of T cells in Graves' hyperthyroidism and ophthalmopathy. Whole-study context: Peripheral blood was collected at initial diagnosis, before any treatment.

Findings and caveats of the study: Blood also carried most thyroid clonotypes expanded above 0.001.

In its sample, this clonotype was seen a few times. Its antigen is unidentified. RNA transcripts yielded amplified TCR beta CDR3 regions. First-round RT-PCR targeting the TCR CDR3 was performed with the HTBI primer set. In TCRdb, the multiplex PCR reads were re-called with MiXCR into one record per CDR3 protein. The sample gives 730,000 or so distinct CDR3 sequences, 15% to 20% of which show up once; approximately 16% is in the top ten. Patients showing uncontrolled infection, other autoimmune disease, pregnancy or lactation were ineligible. Clinical symptoms, serum thyroxine, TRAb, thyroid ultrasound and orbital computed tomography established diagnosis. This sequence was found in a woman aged 45-65 years with Graves' hyperthyroidism that later progressed to Graves' ophthalmopathy. Sequenced sample: blood.

CDR3 protein: CASSLWTELGSVQYF. The CDR3 nucleotides read TGTGCCAGCAGCTTATGGACAGAATTGGGGAGCGTTCAGTACTTC. The rearrangement joins TRBV7-8 to TRBJ2-4, with D possibly matching TRBD1 (6 bases). The CDR3 is 15 residues long. The V gene's germline CDR1 is SGHVS and CDR2 FQNEAQ. Deletions cut 2 bases from V and 11 bases from J, with 19 bases between.